The rows below give T cell receptor beta chains drawn from one sample of a study of CD8+ T cells in alopecia areata. The repertoire was sequenced with immunoSEQ multiplex PCR; TCRdb's copy has only in-frame clones and lacks some. The table includes over 95,000 clones, approximately 55% detected once. Sequenced here: CD4+ T cells sorted from blood, sampled at week 24, from a patient treated with tofacitinib. These receptors came from a human donor with alopecia areata. Each CDR3 is given with its conserved first and last residue. Each record gives: J gene, clone size, D gene, V gene, CDR3 DNA, CDR3 protein. A D gene is named only where the DNA matches it firmly. The size entry is marked missing in some rows and otherwise reads once, few, many or a size class.

>TRBJ2-7|NA|TRBD1|TRBV29-1
TGCAGCGTTGGCCGTTCTTTAGGGACAGGGTCTCACTACGAGCAGTACTTC
CSVGRSLGTGSHYEQYF
>TRBJ1-1|NA|TRBD1|TRBV7-9
TGTGCCAGCAGCCAACTTCGACAGGGGAACACTGAAGCTTTCTTT
CASSQLRQGNTEAFF
>TRBJ1-1|NA|TRBD1|TRBV5-6
TGTGCCAGCAGCTTAGACGGACAGGGGCGTACTGAAGCTTTCTTT
CASSLDGQGRTEAFF
>TRBJ2-1|few|TRBD2|TRBV7-9
TGTGCCAGCAGCTCTAGCGGGGGGGCCCTCAATGAGCAGTTCTTC
CASSSSGGALNEQFF
>TRBJ1-5|NA|NA|TRBV29-1
TGCAGCGTTGAATTGGGGTTAGGTCAGCCCCAGCATTTT
CSVELGLGQPQHF
>TRBJ2-1|NA|NA|TRBV18
TGTGCCAGCTCACCCCTCGAGACGGGATTCCACAATGAGCAGTTCTTC
CASSPLETGFHNEQFF
>TRBJ1-2|NA|NA|TRBV7-9
TGTGCCAGCAGCCCAGACGGAGACTATGGCTACACCTTC
CASSPDGDYGYTF
>TRBJ1-6|NA|TRBD1|TRBV4-1
TGCGCCAGCAGCCAGCTTCCACAGGGGAGGTTTTTTACCCTCCACTTT
CASSQLPQGRFFTLHF
>TRBJ2-7|NA|TRBD1|TRBV9
TGTGCCAGCAGCGTAGGGACAGGGAACTACTACGAGCAGTACTTC
CASSVGTGNYYEQYF
>TRBJ2-5|NA|TRBD1|TRBV5-6
TGTGCCAGCAGCCTAATTACAGGGGGCATGGAGACCCAGTACTTC
CASSLITGGMETQYF
>TRBJ2-4|NA|NA|TRBV4-1
TGCGCCAGCAGCCCTCGACGGGGTTTGGTGGTAGACATTCAGTACTTC
CASSPRRGLVVDIQYF
>TRBJ2-5|NA|TRBD2|TRBV2
TGTGCCAACGGACTAGTCCAAGAGACCCAGTACTTC
CANGLVQETQYF
>TRBJ1-4|few|NA|TRBV7-2
TGTGCCAGCAGCCGGACAGCCCAAGGGGAAAAACTGTTTTTT
CASSRTAQGEKLFF
>TRBJ2-3|NA|NA|TRBV7-9
TGTGCCAGCAGCTATAGGGGAGGAGGTTTGGATACGCAGTATTTT
CASSYRGGGLDTQYF
>TRBJ2-5|NA|NA|TRBV27
TGTGCCAGCAGTGCTAAAAGGGAGACCCAGTACTTC
CASSAKRETQYF
>TRBJ2-5|NA|NA|TRBV7-6
TGTGCCAGCACCCCCGGGGGTCCCGAAGAGACCCAGTACTTC
CASTPGGPEETQYF
>TRBJ2-2|NA|TRBD2|TRBV10-2
TGCGCCAGCAGGGATCTAGCGGGCACCGGGGAGCTGTTTTTT
CASRDLAGTGELFF
>TRBJ1-6|NA|NA|TRBV6-5
TGTGCCAGCAGTTACTCACGGTTTGGTAATTCACCCCTCCACTTT
CASSYSRFGNSPLHF
>TRBJ1-1|few|NA|TRBV10-3
TGTGCCATCAGTGGACAGGTGAACACTGAAGCTTTCTTT
CAISGQVNTEAFF
>TRBJ2-5|NA|NA|TRBV7-9
TGTGCCAGCAGACAGGGAGGAGAGACCCAGTACTTC
CASRQGGETQYF
>TRBJ1-4|NA|TRBD1|TRBV6-5
TGTGCCAGCAGTTACGCAGGGGGCCAGGGTGAAAAACTGTTTTTT
CASSYAGGQGEKLFF
>TRBJ2-1|few|NA|TRBV29-1
TGCAGCGTTGGCCGGGGCCCCGGAATCGGGAATGAGCAGTTCTTC
CSVGRGPGIGNEQFF
>TRBJ2-3|NA|NA|TRBV11-2
TGTGCCAGCGGCCAACTCGCGGATACGCAGTATTTT
CASGQLADTQYF
>TRBJ1-2|NA|NA|TRBV9
TGTGCCAGCAGCGTAGGCATACTGTGGGGCTACACCTTC
CASSVGILWGYTF
>TRBJ1-1|NA|TRBD1|TRBV4-1
TGCGCCAGCAGCCAAGTTTCAATAATCGGACAGGGGTCCACTGAAGCTTTCTTT
CASSQVSIIGQGSTEAFF
>TRBJ1-2|NA|NA|TRBV2
TGTGCCAGCACCCAGGACACTGGGGGCAACTATGGCTACACCTTC
CASTQDTGGNYGYTF
>TRBJ2-5|few|TRBD1|TRBV7-2
TGTGCCAGCAGCCCCCCCGGCGGACAGGGGTTGGAGACCCAGTACTTC
CASSPPGGQGLETQYF
>TRBJ2-7|NA|NA|TRBV15
TGTGCCACCAGCAGACAGGGTTACGAGCAGTACTTC
CATSRQGYEQYF
>TRBJ1-1|NA|NA|TRBV10-3
TGTGCCATCGGAACAGGTGCGGGCCTTAACACTGAAGCTTTCTTT
CAIGTGAGLNTEAFF
>TRBJ2-3|many|NA|TRBV2
TGTGCCAGCAGTCCCGTACCAAGCACAGATACGCAGTATTTT
CASSPVPSTDTQYF
>TRBJ1-4|NA|NA|TRBV7-9
TGTGCCAGCAGCCGGACAGCAACTAATGAAAAACTGTTTTTT
CASSRTATNEKLFF
>TRBJ2-3|NA|TRBD1|TRBV14
TGTGCCAGCAGCCCACCCGGGACAGACACAGATACGCAGTATTTT
CASSPPGTDTDTQYF
>TRBJ2-1|NA|NA|TRBV29-1
TGCAGCGCGGGAAACCTCAATGAGCAGTTCTTC
CSAGNLNEQFF
>TRBJ1-2|NA|TRBD1|TRBV4-1
TGCGCCAGCAGCGACTACCAGGGGGCATGGTATGGCTACACCTTC
CASSDYQGAWYGYTF
>TRBJ1-1|NA|NA|TRBV6-5
TGTGCCAGCAGTTTTGGGCCCGGACTGAACACTGAAGCTTTCTTT
CASSFGPGLNTEAFF
>TRBJ1-5|NA|NA|TRBV4-1
TGCGCCAGCAGCCAAGCGGGGGGGCCCCAGCATTTT
CASSQAGGPQHF
>TRBJ2-2|NA|NA|TRBV30
TGTGCCTGGAGTGTGGGACTTAACACCGGGGAGCTGTTTTTT
CAWSVGLNTGELFF
>TRBJ2-1|NA|NA|TRBV27
TGTGCCAGCAACCCGGACGGAGGAATCTACAATGAGCAGTTCTTC
CASNPDGGIYNEQFF